Included here is one T cell receptor (beta chain) sequence, with context. CDR1 and CDR2 from the germline V gene are MNHEY and SVGEGT. The V gene lost 5 bases and the J gene lost 10 bases, with 15 bases spanning the gap. This CDR3 contains 13 residues. The data were obtained in a study of control samples from healthy donors and cancer patients. Sequencing used immunoSEQ multiplex PCR; TCRdb keeps in-frame clones, though not all of them. The profile shows 150,000 to 180,000 clones, approximately 96% of them singletons. The sequence derives from a man aged 40-55 years in good health. The chain uses TRBV6-2 or TRBV6-3 and TRBJ2-1; TRBD1 or TRBD2 may be the D gene (5 bases each). What was sequenced was blood. The CDR3 loop is CASSQTGPGEQFF. The DNA of the CDR3 is TGTGCCAGCAGTCAAACAGGCCCGGGAGAGCAGTTCTTC.